These T cell receptor beta chains were read from a single sample in a study of T-cell memory formation after mild COVID-19. TCRdb re-called the 5' RACE reads through MiXCR, storing one row per CDR3 protein. The sample yields roughly 500,000 distinct CDR3 sequences, about a fifth seen once. Sequencing input: PBMCs or a T cell subset sorted from them (not recorded which). The receptors derive from an adult woman who had mild COVID-19 (a few samples of this study predate the infection). Cell type and time point are not known. CDR3s include the opening cysteine and the closing phenylalanine or tryptophan. D genes are given only for firm matches. Not every row has a clone size; where given, it reads once, few, many or a size class.

J gene | D gene | CDR3 length | clone size | V gene | CDR3 protein | CDR3 DNA
TRBJ2-3 | - | 14 | few | TRBV4-1 | CASSQKQGTDTQYF | TGCGCCAGCAGCCAGAAACAGGGCACAGATACGCAGTATTTT
TRBJ1-2 | - | 16 | - | TRBV12-3/TRBV12-4 | CASSPPRGAANYGYTF | TGTGCCAGCAGCCCCCCGAGAGGGGCGGCTAACTATGGCTACACCTTC
TRBJ2-2 | - | 16 | - | TRBV5-1 | CASSPSAGVEAGELFF | TGCGCCAGCAGCCCTTCCGCCGGAGTCGAGGCCGGGGAGCTGTTTTTT
TRBJ2-7 | - | 14 | few | TRBV7-9 | CASSPAAGSYEQYF | TGTGCCAGCAGCCCAGCTGCAGGGAGCTACGAGCAGTACTTC
TRBJ2-7 | - | 13 | - | TRBV2 | CASSAEEGLEQYF | TGTGCCAGCAGCGCAGAGGAGGGTCTCGAGCAGTACTTC
TRBJ2-3 | - | 13 | many | TRBV30 | CAWSVRRADTQYF | TGTGCCTGGAGTGTACGTCGGGCAGATACGCAGTATTTT
TRBJ1-2 | - | 14 | few | TRBV27 | CASSFGDGGAGYTF | TGTGCCAGCAGTTTCGGTGACGGTGGGGCTGGCTACACCTTC
TRBJ1-4 | TRBD1 | 16 | few | TRBV5-1 | CASSRGQPNGNEKLFF | TGCGCCAGCAGCCGGGGACAGCCGAACGGGAATGAAAAACTGTTTTTT
TRBJ2-1 | - | 14 | few | TRBV5-1 | CASSSQVVGNEQFF | TGCGCCAGCAGCTCCCAGGTTGTAGGCAATGAGCAGTTCTTC
TRBJ2-7 | - | 14 | - | TRBV11-1 | CASSSARHSYEQYF | TGTGCCAGCAGCTCAGCTCGACACTCCTACGAGCAGTACTTC
TRBJ2-7 | TRBD1 | 15 | once | TRBV23-1 | CASRQTGTGGYEQYF | TGCGCCAGCAGACAAACCGGGACAGGCGGATACGAGCAGTACTTC
TRBJ1-1 | - | 12 | once | TRBV20-1 | CSGQVGNTEAFF | TGCAGTGGTCAGGTAGGGAACACTGAAGCTTTCTTT
TRBJ1-1 | TRBD1 | 14 | - | TRBV4-1 | CASSPGTVATEAFF | TGCGCCAGCAGCCCCGGGACAGTAGCAACTGAAGCTTTCTTT
TRBJ2-3 | - | 11 | - | TRBV20-1 | CSAGATDTQYF | TGCAGTGCAGGAGCCACAGATACGCAGTATTTT
TRBJ2-1 | TRBD1 | 17 | few | TRBV2 | CASSEPETGTSYNEQFF | TGTGCCAGCAGTGAACCTGAGACAGGGACCTCCTACAATGAGCAGTTCTTC
TRBJ2-7 | TRBD2 | 12 | - | TRBV20-1 | CSASGAGDEQYF | TGCAGTGCTAGTGGAGCGGGAGACGAGCAGTACTTC
TRBJ2-7 | TRBD2 | 15 | few | TRBV20-1 | CSARGAAGGPEEQYF | TGCAGTGCTAGAGGGGCAGCGGGAGGCCCAGAGGAGCAGTACTTC
TRBJ1-2 | TRBD1 | 15 | once | TRBV7-9 | CASSLAPKQGSGYTF | TGTGCCAGCAGCTTAGCGCCTAAACAGGGGTCTGGCTACACCTTC
TRBJ2-5 | - | 12 | - | TRBV20-1 | CSARDGRETQYF | TGCAGTGCTAGAGATGGAAGAGAGACCCAGTACTTC
TRBJ2-1 | - | 11 | - | TRBV29-1 | CSVVFYNEQFF | TGCAGCGTCGTTTTCTACAATGAGCAGTTCTTC
TRBJ1-1 | TRBD1 | 18 | once | TRBV18 | CASSLQGGGPTTYTEAFF | TGTGCCAGCTCGTTACAGGGGGGGGGTCCGACGACGTACACTGAAGCTTTCTTT
TRBJ1-2 | TRBD1 | 13 | few | TRBV18 | CASSPDRGSGYTF | TGTGCCAGCTCTCCGGACAGGGGGTCTGGCTACACCTTC
TRBJ1-1 | TRBD1 | 18 | few | TRBV5-4 | CASRRDPGQFLPGTEAFF | TGTGCCAGCAGGCGTGACCCGGGACAGTTTCTCCCGGGCACTGAAGCTTTCTTT
TRBJ2-3 | - | 13 | - | TRBV29-1 | CSVGRAVTDTQYF | TGCAGCGTTGGTCGGGCAGTCACAGATACGCAGTATTTT
TRBJ2-6 | - | 15 | - | TRBV27 | CASRQTGTPVGVLTF | TGTGCCAGCAGGCAGACCGGGACGCCGGTGGGCGTCCTGACTTTC
TRBJ2-5 | TRBD2 | 15 | - | TRBV20-1 | CSARAGLAEKETQYF | TGCAGTGCTAGAGCCGGACTAGCGGAGAAAGAGACCCAGTACTTC
TRBJ1-1 | - | 14 | few | TRBV3-1 | CASSQGVGGTEAFF | TGTGCCAGCAGCCAGGGGGTTGGGGGCACTGAAGCTTTCTTT
TRBJ2-7 | TRBD2 | 14 | - | TRBV29-1 | CSALVAGEGYEQYF | TGCAGCGCTCTTGTAGCGGGAGAAGGCTACGAGCAGTACTTC
TRBJ2-7 | TRBD1 | 14 | few | TRBV7-7 | CASSPGQGAFEQYF | TGTGCTAGCAGCCCCGGACAGGGGGCGTTCGAGCAGTACTTC
TRBJ1-2 | TRBD1 | 17 | few | TRBV18 | CASSPSVVRGRSYGYTF | TGTGCCAGCTCACCCTCGGTGGTAAGGGGGCGAAGCTATGGCTACACCTTC
TRBJ2-3 | - | 15 | - | TRBV23-1 | CATTSWVGEADTQYF | TGCGCCACCACGTCTTGGGTGGGTGAGGCAGATACGCAGTATTTT
TRBJ2-1 | - | 13 | few | TRBV14 | CASSQFSENEQFF | TGTGCCAGCAGCCAATTTTCGGAAAATGAGCAGTTCTTC
TRBJ2-5 | TRBD1 | 13 | - | TRBV7-7 | CASTPTGVETQYF | TGTGCTAGCACCCCGACAGGGGTGGAGACCCAGTACTTC
TRBJ1-2 | TRBD1 | 15 | few | TRBV5-1 | CASSFPGQGLYGYTF | TGCGCCAGCAGCTTTCCGGGACAGGGGCTCTATGGCTACACCTTC
TRBJ1-1 | - | 12 | - | TRBV2 | CASSLWRDGQQF | TGTGCCAGCAGTCTCTGGAGAGATGGACAGCAGTTT
TRBJ2-1 | TRBD2 | 15 | once | TRBV2 | CASSSPSGEYNEQFF | TGTGCCAGCAGTAGCCCTAGCGGGGAATACAATGAGCAGTTCTTC
TRBJ2-7 | - | 16 | few | TRBV7-2 | CASSLDTLTSSYEQYF | TGTGCCAGCAGCTTAGACACCTTGACTAGCTCCTACGAGCAGTACTTC
TRBJ2-1 | TRBD2 | 15 | few | TRBV7-9 | CASSPGLAARTEQFF | TGTGCCAGCAGCCCGGGACTAGCGGCCCGCACTGAGCAGTTCTTC
TRBJ2-1 | TRBD2 | 16 | - | TRBV19 | CASQTLAGDEYNEQFF | TGTGCCAGTCAAACTTTAGCGGGAGATGAATACAATGAGCAGTTCTTC
TRBJ1-1 | - | 14 | - | TRBV6-5 | CASNQGSAGTEAFF | TGTGCCAGCAACCAGGGGAGCGCCGGCACTGAAGCTTTCTTT
TRBJ2-1 | TRBD1 | 14 | few | TRBV5-1 | CASYRDRVSDEQFF | TGCGCCAGCTACCGGGACAGGGTTAGCGATGAGCAGTTCTTC
TRBJ2-7 | TRBD1 | 15 | - | TRBV18 | CASSPPGTGLYEQYF | TGTGCCAGCTCACCACCCGGGACAGGGTTGTACGAGCAGTACTTC
TRBJ1-1 | - | 15 | few | TRBV9 | CASSGEDKGVTEAFF | TGTGCCAGCAGCGGAGAGGATAAAGGGGTCACTGAAGCTTTCTTT
TRBJ2-7 | - | 19 | - | TRBV4-1 | CASSQVLSPLRGSTYEQYF | TGCGCCAGCAGCCAAGTACTCTCCCCCCTGAGAGGCAGTACCTACGAGCAGTACTTC
TRBJ2-7 | TRBD2 | 16 | few | TRBV20-1 | CSASLHEAGAWNEQYF | TGCAGTGCTAGCCTTCATGAAGCGGGGGCGTGGAACGAGCAGTACTTC
TRBJ2-3 | - | 19 | - | TRBV18 | CASSPPVASVRSSTDTQYF | TGTGCCAGCTCACCACCGGTTGCTAGCGTTCGGTCTAGCACAGATACGCAGTATTTT